This note documents a single T cell receptor (beta chain) sequence. The table lists this clonotype with many counts. Its specific antigen is unknown. Base qualities are not recorded, but no much larger clone differs from it by a single base. The source of the sample is a study of T cells in Graves' hyperthyroidism and ophthalmopathy (dated 2019 in TCRdb). A note on the overall study: Peripheral blood was sampled at the time of initial diagnosis, prior to any treatment. The roughly 100 discovery patients were divided at random into training and test sets in a 7:3 ratio. In addition, the study compared T-cell repertoires in thyroid tissue and in blood from roughly six Graves' hyperthyroidism patients. To identify distinguishing TCR V-J signatures, a discovery cohort of around 100 patients was used, comprising 43 with Graves' ophthalmopathy and 57 with stable Graves' hyperthyroidism. Prospective prediction of ophthalmopathy was tested in an independent validation cohort consisting of about 19 hyperthyroidism patients and 17 patients who later progressed to ophthalmopathy. After blood sampling, hyperthyroidism patients were treated with methimazole at a starting dose of 30 mg daily, and ophthalmopathy patients were treated with high-dose intravenous methylprednisolone. The paper reports TCR Vbeta CDR3 sequencing of some 140 peripheral blood samples: 40 to 45 ophthalmopathy, 75 to 80 hyperthyroidism and around 17 progressor patients.

Study-wide conclusions, independent of this receptor: Sample size was not statistically predetermined, and investigators were not blinded to group allocation. Blood samples also contained most of the expanded thyroid clonotypes (frequency above 0.001), which suggests that blood repertoires may reflect thyroid immune responses. Ophthalmopathy was separated from stable hyperthyroidism by a 13 V-J signature model, with approximately 86% sensitivity and around 81% specificity obtained in cross-validation and 80%/75% obtained in testing. During validation, the model predicted progression to ophthalmopathy a median of approximately six months ahead of onset, with 60% to 71% sensitivity and more than 72% specificity.

A patient counted as having stable Graves' hyperthyroidism if no progression to ophthalmopathy occurred over 18 months of follow-up. Hyperthyroidism patients were newly diagnosed, with disease duration under 2 months, and aged 18 to 65 years. Exclusion was applied to patients with uncontrolled infections, other autoimmune diseases, pregnancy or lactation. Clinical symptoms, serum thyroxine and TRAb, thyroid ultrasound, and orbital computed tomography formed the basis for the diagnoses. PBMCs were isolated from more than 9 ml of fresh peripheral blood by Ficoll-Paque density gradient centrifugation. Trizol reagent was used to extract total RNA, and RNA quality was then checked on an Agilent 2100 Bioanalyzer. Its CDR3 holds 15 amino acids, cysteine through phenylalanine. Here the CDR3 DNA is all that survives: 45 bases in frame from base 1. Clipping removes 4 bases from V and 3 bases from J, with 4 as the unmatched junction base count.

The TCR beta CDR3 regions were amplified from the RNA transcripts. A first-round RT-PCR of the TCR CDR3 used the HTBI primer set with the Qiagen OneStep RT-PCR kit. The libraries were constructed in a second round of multiplex PCR and then size-selected and purified. Sequencing of the libraries was done on an Illumina HiSeq2000 using paired-end 100 bp reads. The original pipeline was this. SOAPnuke was used to process the raw data, removing reads that contained adapters or uncalled bases, had a mean Phred below 15, or lacked an exact match to the constant primer or identifier. COPE v1.2.5 was used to merge the high-quality paired reads, and each unique nucleotide sequence was defined as a clonotype. MiTCR v1.1 was used to align clonotypes to the IMGT TRBV, TRBD and TRBJ reference segments. Analysis was restricted to V-J combinations with a frequency above 0.0001, which covered about 99% of repertoires. A TCS score was defined as the ratio between F50 (clonal expansion) and ExV (chaos), using BLOSUM62-based TCRdist between CDR3 peptides within each V-J. Welch's t-statistics and random forest reduced fewer than 600 V-J features to about 12, which were used in a naive Bayes classifier (R e1071). TCRdb handled the public reads itself, with Q25 trimming in fastp and clone calling in MiXCR, and kept productive beta chains. Each record represents a unique CDR3 protein, reported with the most common genes and DNA among its rows. The V and J calls and clone size are TCRdb's, not the authors'. The sample records 300,000 to 400,000 distinct CDR3 sequences, 21% of which are singletons. The ten most abundant clones make up over 45% of the sample.

Here the chain combines TRBV12-3 or TRBV12-4 and TRBJ2-3; 10 nucleotides in the junction match TRBD2. The specimen was blood. This sequence originates from a woman aged 45-65 years with Graves' hyperthyroidism. The nucleotide sequence is given as TGTGCCAGCAGTTCTAGCGGGAGTGGTACAGATACGCAGTATTTT. This is translated as CASSSSGSGTDTQYF.